The clone carrying this T cell receptor (beta chain) was observed at least ten times. Its matching antigen is unknown. The record originates from a study of CD8+CD57+ T cells in acquired aplastic anemia. Study-wide background: The DNA of sorted CD4+ and CD8+ cells averaged around 3.2 ug.

Only patients with CD8+CD57+ cell expansion on flow cytometry were chosen for sequencing. Patients, without exception, had severe acquired aplastic anemia. By the time of blood sampling, patients had still received no therapy. Trimming took off 6 bases at V and 0 bases at J, with 18 bases between the two ends. The CDR3 runs to 16 residues. Germline loops: CDR1 SQVTM, CDR2 ANQGSEA. Genomic DNA acted as the template from which TCR beta VDJ combination and CDR3 sequence profiling were carried out. TCRdb recomputed calls from the reads with MiXCR, one row per CDR3 protein. The top ten clones hold about 0.8% of a sample with around 430,000 distinct CDR3 sequences, approximately 32% of them seen once. Broader study findings: Researchers report that twenty-nine CD8+ CDR3 sequences appeared in both patients and controls.

The receptor was isolated from a human donor with aplastic anemia. Sequenced sample: sorted CD4+, CD8+, or CD8+CD57+ T cells (not recorded which) from PBMCs. The chain employs TRBV29-1 and TRBJ2-1, with D tentatively TRBD2 (5 bases). This chain's CDR3 is CSVLFAGPSSYNEQFF. CDR3 sequence (DNA): TGCAGCGTACTCTTCGCGGGTCCAAGCTCCTACAATGAGCAGTTCTTC.